This record concerns one TCR beta chain sequence. Study processing details: Estimation of nucleated cell counts relied on the amplification of reference gene primers. The method was immunoSEQ multiplex PCR; TCRdb's version includes in-frame clones alone and lacks a portion of them. D and trimming come from the DNA, and the V and J calls and clone size come from that table. The sample lists around 68,000 clones, roughly 87% occurring once. The data originate from a study of blood T cell repertoires in COVID-19. Across the study: Researchers got acute and convalescent COVID-19 samples from the United States, Italy and Spain.

This CDR3 is built from 13 residues. CDR1 and CDR2 from the germline V gene are SGHDT and YYEEEE. The V and J ends lost 3 bases and 6 bases, in that order; junction bases with no gene match: 2. The chain couples TRBV5-6 to TRBJ2-7; 11 bases match TRBD2. Sequenced: peripheral blood. The TCR was taken from a woman between 50 and 59 years old with acute or convalescent COVID-19. CDR3 DNA sequence: TGTGCCAGCAGCTCCGGGACTAGCGGCGAGCAGTACTTC. Translation: CASSSGTSGEQYF.